Listed here are 25 T cell receptor beta chains from one sample, sequenced in a study of cytomegalovirus exposure and HLA in healthy donors. PCR amplification relied on 60 Vbeta primers (plus 13 Jbeta primers). Method: immunoSEQ multiplex PCR; TCRdb's copy keeps in-frame clones and lacks some. Of more than 80,000 clones in the sample, more than 65% were seen once. The sequenced sample consisted of PBMCs. The receptor source for this set is a boy aged 5-17 years in good health and CMV-seronegative.

The CDR3: CASSERLVAGAHEQYF. The DNA for the CDR3 is TGTGCCAGCAGCGAAAGACTGGTAGCGGGAGCCCACGAGCAGTACTTC. V and J are TRBV7-8 and TRBJ2-7; 9 bases fit TRBD2. The germline V gene has CDR1 SGHVS and CDR2 FQNEAQ. V gave up 5 bases and J gave up 5 bases; unmatched junction bases: 13. The CDR3 length is 16 residues.

V is TRBV5-6 and J is TRBJ2-7; maybe TRBD1 (5 bases). Between the trimmed V and J ends, which lost 4 bases and 6 bases, there was a span of 14 bases. This CDR3 spans 13 amino acids. Germline V CDR1 and CDR2: SGHDT, YYEEEE. The CDR3 nucleotides are TGTGCCAGCAGCACCCCGGCAGGGCTCGAGCAGTACTTC. The encoded protein is CASSTPAGLEQYF. Variable domain in full (rest from reference TRBV5-6 and TRBJ2-7): DAGVTQSPTHLIKTRGQQVTLRCSPKSGHDTVSWYQQALGQGPQFIFQYYEEEERQRGNFPDRFSGHQFPNYSSELNVNALLLGDSALYLCASSTPAGLEQYFGPGTRLTVT.

The chain recombines TRBV9 with TRBJ2-5, with D perhaps matching TRBD2 (6 bases). CDR3 length equals 14 residues. V was shortened by 0 bases and J by 3 bases, with 9 bases between the two germline ends. CDR1 and CDR2 from the germline V gene are SGDLS and YYNGEE. Here the CDR3 reads CASSVGGGKETQYF. CDR3 coding DNA: TGTGCCAGCAGCGTAGGTGGGGGGAAAGAGACCCAGTACTTC.

This rearrangement joins TRBV29-1 to TRBJ2-7; TRBD1 aligns across 10 bases. The CDR3 is made up of 14 amino acids. The germline CDR1 and CDR2 sequences are SQVTM and ANQGSEA. Trimming took 3 bases from V and 0 from J; bases not matched to a gene: 2. CDR3 amino acids: CSVDRTGGSYEQYF. CDR3 coding DNA: TGCAGCGTTGACAGGACAGGGGGCTCCTACGAGCAGTACTTC.

A few counts support this clone. The rearrangement uses TRBV6-4 and TRBJ2-1; 7 bases map to TRBD2. CDR3 length: 15 amino acids. Germline V gene sequence: CDR1 MRHNA, CDR2 SNTAGT. Trimming cost V 6 bases and J 10 bases; bases outside gene matches: 15. CDR3 in DNA: TGTGCCAGCAGGACTTCCGCCGGGGGGTCTGGGGAGCAGTTCTTC. This gives the protein CASRTSAGGSGEQFF.

This clone has a single count. V is TRBV15 and J is TRBJ1-2, with no clear D. The CDR3 loop spans 12 amino acids. Trimming took off 5 bases at V and 1 base at J, with 5 bases between the two ends. Germline assignment: CDR1 LNHNV and CDR2 YYDKDF (reference sequence). The CDR3 sequence is CATSESNYGYTF. CDR3 DNA sequence: TGTGCCACCAGCGAGAGTAACTATGGCTACACCTTC.

The chain carries TRBV2 and TRBJ1-5; possible D gene TRBD1, 6 bases. The CDR3 loop spans 13 amino acids. Germline V gene lookup returns CDR1 SNHLY and CDR2 FYNNEI. V was cut by 6 bases and J by 4 bases, with 10 bases left in between. CDR3 sequence (DNA): TGTGCCAGCAGGTTTCAGGGGAATCAGCCCCAGCATTTT. Its protein product is CASRFQGNQPQHF.

This clone was observed once. V and J are TRBV7-6 and TRBJ2-2; D might be TRBD2 (6 bases). V lost 6 bases to trimming and J lost 5 bases, with 19 bases between them. The CDR3 runs 16 residues. From germline, CDR1 is SGHVS and CDR2 FNYEAQ. The CDR3 is CASSFMGGKGTGELFF. CDR3 in DNA: TGTGCCAGCAGTTTTATGGGGGGAAAGGGGACCGGGGAGCTGTTTTTT.

The chain is built from TRBV9 and TRBJ1-1, with TRBD1 matching 7 bases. J gave up 4 bases and V 4 bases, and 13 bases lay outside the gene matches. The CDR3 covers 16 residues. Germline V gene sequence: CDR1 SGDLS, CDR2 YYNGEE. The CDR3 loop is CASSPHGAGGSTEAFF. The CDR3 DNA reads as TGTGCCAGCAGCCCCCATGGGGCAGGGGGATCCACTGAAGCTTTCTTT.

The chain links TRBV6-9 to TRBJ1-5; D is unresolved. Trimming took 8 bases from V and 0 from J, leaving 23 bases between them. The CDR3 is 18 residues long. CDR1 is MNHGY, CDR2 SVAAGI, per germline. The CDR3 nucleotides read TGTGCCAGCCCCCCCGGTGGTGGAGGCTCGGATAGCAATCAGCCCCAGCATTTT. Amino acid sequence: CASPPGGGGSDSNQPQHF.

The rearrangement links TRBV19 to TRBJ2-1; 7 nucleotides match TRBD2. With 2 bases clipped from V and 2 bases from J, the junction kept 3 bases outside the gene matches. The CDR3 consists of 15 residues. Germline lookup yields CDR1 LNHDA and CDR2 SQIVND (reference sequence). In DNA, the CDR3 is TGTGCCAGTAGTATAACAGCGGGGACCTACAATGAGCAGTTCTTC. Translation gives CASSITAGTYNEQFF.

The genes are TRBV11-3 and TRBJ2-1; D is unresolved. The V and J ends lost 0 bases and 5 bases respectively, with 8 bases between them. This CDR3 region has 14 residues. From germline, CDR1 is SGHNT and CDR2 YENEEA. The CDR3 coding sequence is TGTGCCAGCAGCTTAGATGGTAGTAACAATGAGCAGTTCTTC. Translating gives CASSLDGSNNEQFF.

This chain links TRBV18 with TRBJ1-1, with D perhaps matching TRBD1 (6 bases). This CDR3 comprises 14 residues. The V end lost 5 bases, the J end lost 0 bases, and 10 bases lay between the germline ends. Germline assignment: CDR1 KGHSH and CDR2 LQKENI. The CDR3 bases are TGTGCCAGCTCAAAGGACAGAATGAACACTGAAGCTTTCTTT. This sequence encodes CASSKDRMNTEAFF.

This clone showed up just a few times. This chain joins TRBV10-3 and TRBJ2-2; D ambiguous. From germline, CDR1 is ENHRY and CDR2 SYGVKD. V was trimmed by 4 bases and J by 2 bases, leaving 11 bases between them. The CDR3 spans 15 residues. The CDR3 DNA reads TGTGCCATCAGTGTTACCTCACTTAACACCGGGGAGCTGTTTTTT. This gives the protein CAISVTSLNTGELFF.

The chain joins TRBV9 to TRBJ1-6; the D is unclear. From germline, CDR1 is SGDLS and CDR2 YYNGEE. The V end lost 0 bases, the J end lost 0 bases, and 7 bases lay between the germline ends. The CDR3 sequence is 16 residues long. The CDR3 DNA is TGTGCCAGCAGCGTAGACCCTAGCTCCTATAATTCACCCCTCCACTTT. It yields the protein CASSVDPSSYNSPLHF.

Comment on this clone: One end of the junction fails to match germline, which may point to a read error. The chain carries TRBV7-9 and TRBJ2-3; the D is unclear. CDR1 SEHNR and CDR2 FQNEAQ come from the germline V gene (reference sequence). CDR3 length: 12 residues. The CDR3 loop reads CSSSLRADTQYF. For the CDR3, the DNA is TGTTCCAGCAGCCTACGGGCAGATACGCAGTATTTT. Full variable domain (remainder filled in from reference TRBV7-9 and TRBJ2-3): DTGVSQNPRHKITKRGQNVTFRCDPISEHNRLYWYRQTLGQGPEFLTYFQNEAQLEKSRLLSDRFSAERPKGSFSTLEIQRTEQGDSAMYLCSSSLRADTQYFGPGTRLTVL.

The rearrangement links TRBV5-1 to TRBJ2-7; possibly TRBD2 for D (5 bases). The CDR3 sequence is 11 residues long. The germline gives CDR1 SGHRS, CDR2 YFSETQ. V was clipped by 7 bases and J by 3 bases, with 8 bases between them. The CDR3 DNA reads as TGCGCCAGCGGGGAGAGCTACGAGCAGTACTTC. Protein: CASGESYEQYF. The full variable domain, with the rest looked up from reference TRBV5-1 and TRBJ2-7, is KAGVTQTPRYLIKTRGQQVTLSCSPISGHRSVSWYQQTPGQGLQFLFEYFSETQRNKGNFPGRFSGRQFSNSRSEMNVSTLELGDSALYLCASGESYEQYFGPGTRLTVT.

This chain connects TRBV28 to TRBJ1-2, with a tentative D call TRBD1 (6 bases). This CDR3 region has 14 residues. V was clipped by 4 bases and J by 7 bases, with 16 bases between them. Germline V lookup: CDR1 MDHEN, CDR2 SYDVKM. Here the CDR3 reads CASSSQGSMTGYTF. In DNA form, the CDR3 reads TGTGCCAGCAGTTCCCAGGGGTCGATGACTGGCTACACCTTC.

The V call is TRBV15, the J call TRBJ2-1, with TRBD2 as a possible D gene (6 bases). Trimming left V 0 bases short and J 7 bases short, with 16 bases between. CDR3 length: 16 amino acids. Per the germline V gene, CDR1 is LNHNV and CDR2 is YYDKDF (reference sequence). In nucleotides, the CDR3 is TGTGCCACCAGCAGAGATGGCCAGGCCGGGGGTAATGAGCAGTTCTTC. Encoded protein: CATSRDGQAGGNEQFF.

The chain employs TRBV4-1 and TRBJ2-7; the match to TRBD1 covers 8 bases. CDR1 is MGHRA, CDR2 YSYEKL, per germline. The trim removed 3 bases at V and 5 bases at J, leaving 9 bases unmatched. The CDR3 loop spans 15 amino acids. The CDR3 DNA follows: TGCGCCAGCAGCCACTCGAACAGGGGGGACGACGAGCAGTACTTC. Amino acid sequence: CASSHSNRGDDEQYF.

As for this clone: An end of the junction differs from the germline gene, which may be a read error. The V and J genes are TRBV7-7 and TRBJ2-5, with D possibly being TRBD1 (5 bases). The CDR3 contains 13 residues. Germline V lookup: CDR1 SSHAT, CDR2 FNYEAQ (reference sequence). The CDR3, as DNA: TGTGCTAGCAGCTCAACCCAGGGAGAGACCCAGTACTTC. Translation gives CASSSTQGETQYF.

The chain is built from TRBV30 and TRBJ2-3; no firm D call. This CDR3 comprises 16 residues. CDR1 is GTSNPN and CDR2 is SVGIG in the germline V gene (reference sequence). V gave up 0 bases and J gave up 2 bases, with 15 bases separating them. As DNA, the CDR3 is TGTGCCTGGAGTGTCGGCGGTAGGCCCTACACAGATACGCAGTATTTT. This codes for CAWSVGGRPYTDTQYF. The entire variable domain, with the rest obtained from reference TRBV30 and TRBJ2-3, is as follows: SQTIHQWPATLVQPVGSPLSLECTVEGTSNPNLYWYRQAAGRGLQLLFYSVGIGQISSEVPQNLSASRPQDRQFILSSKKLLLSDSGFYLCAWSVGGRPYTDTQYFGPGTRLTVL.

The rearrangement links TRBV25-1 to TRBJ1-2, with TRBD1 matching over 12 bases. The CDR3 totals 13 residues. Germline assignment: CDR1 MGHDK and CDR2 SYGVNS. Trimming took 6 bases from V and 7 from J; bases not matched to a gene: 3. The CDR3 protein is CASRGQGASGYTF. The CDR3 nucleotides are TGTGCCAGCAGGGGACAGGGGGCGAGTGGCTACACCTTC.

The rearrangement links TRBV5-1 to TRBJ2-5; 8 positions match TRBD1. V shed 0 bases, J shed 7 bases, and the junction held 5 bases outside the gene matches. The CDR3 spans 14 residues. Germline CDR1 and CDR2: SGHRS and YFSETQ. The DNA for the CDR3 is TGCGCCAGCAGCTTGGGGGCACAGGGGGGGACCCAGTACTTC. It specifies CASSLGAQGGTQYF. Full variable domain (missing parts from reference TRBV5-1 and TRBJ2-5): KAGVTQTPRYLIKTRGQQVTLSCSPISGHRSVSWYQQTPGQGLQFLFEYFSETQRNKGNFPGRFSGRQFSNSRSEMNVSTLELGDSALYLCASSLGAQGGTQYFGPGTRLLVL.

The rearrangement joins TRBV19 to TRBJ2-7, with TRBD1 identical over 7 bases. The CDR3 length is 15 residues. Trimming cost V 5 bases and J 3 bases; bases outside gene matches: 10. Per the germline V gene, CDR1 is LNHDA and CDR2 is SQIVND (reference sequence). CDR3 nucleotides: TGTGCCAGTAGTCCCTACAGGGGAATGGGCTACGAGCAGTACTTC. It specifies CASSPYRGMGYEQYF.